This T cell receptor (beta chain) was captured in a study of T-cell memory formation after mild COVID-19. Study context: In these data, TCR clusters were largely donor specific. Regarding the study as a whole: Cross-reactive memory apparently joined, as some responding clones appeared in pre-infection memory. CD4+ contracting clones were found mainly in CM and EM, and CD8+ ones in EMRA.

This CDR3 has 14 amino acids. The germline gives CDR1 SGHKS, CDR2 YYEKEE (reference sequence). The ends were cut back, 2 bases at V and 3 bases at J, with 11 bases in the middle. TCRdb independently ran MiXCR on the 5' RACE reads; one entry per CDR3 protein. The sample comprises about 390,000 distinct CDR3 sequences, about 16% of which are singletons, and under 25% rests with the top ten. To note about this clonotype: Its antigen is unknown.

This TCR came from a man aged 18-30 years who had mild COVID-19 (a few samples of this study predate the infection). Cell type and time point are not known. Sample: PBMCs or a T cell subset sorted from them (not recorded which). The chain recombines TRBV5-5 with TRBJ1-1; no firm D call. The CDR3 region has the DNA TGTGCCAGCAGCTTTATCGCCGGGCACACTGAAGCTTTCTTT. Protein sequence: CASSFIAGHTEAFF.